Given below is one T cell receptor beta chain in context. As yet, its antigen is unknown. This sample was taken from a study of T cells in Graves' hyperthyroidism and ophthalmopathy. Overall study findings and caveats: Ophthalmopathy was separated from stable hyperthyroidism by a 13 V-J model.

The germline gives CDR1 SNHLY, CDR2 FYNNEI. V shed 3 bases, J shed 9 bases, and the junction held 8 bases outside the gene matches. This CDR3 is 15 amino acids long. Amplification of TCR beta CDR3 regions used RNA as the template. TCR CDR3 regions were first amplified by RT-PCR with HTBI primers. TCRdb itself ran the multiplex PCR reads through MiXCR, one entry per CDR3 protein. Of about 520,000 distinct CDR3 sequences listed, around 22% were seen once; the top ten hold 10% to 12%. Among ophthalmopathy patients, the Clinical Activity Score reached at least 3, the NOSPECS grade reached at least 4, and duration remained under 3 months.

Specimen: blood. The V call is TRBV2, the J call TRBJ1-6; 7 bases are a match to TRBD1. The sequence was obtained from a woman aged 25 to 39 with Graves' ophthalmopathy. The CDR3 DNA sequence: TGTGCCAGCAGTGACCGGAATCAGGGGGGTTCACCCCTCCACTTT. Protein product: CASSDRNQGGSPLHF.